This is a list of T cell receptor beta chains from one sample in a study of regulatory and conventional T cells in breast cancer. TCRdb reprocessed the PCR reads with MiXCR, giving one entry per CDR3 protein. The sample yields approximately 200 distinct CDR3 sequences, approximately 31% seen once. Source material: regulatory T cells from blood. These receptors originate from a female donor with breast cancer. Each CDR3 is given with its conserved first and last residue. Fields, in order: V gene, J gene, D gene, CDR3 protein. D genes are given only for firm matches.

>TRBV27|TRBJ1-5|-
CASSFGLNNQPQHF
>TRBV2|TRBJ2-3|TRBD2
CASSEGLAGVRGTDTQYF
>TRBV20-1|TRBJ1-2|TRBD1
CSARDSAGGDGYTF
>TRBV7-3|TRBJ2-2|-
CASSLGITTGELFF
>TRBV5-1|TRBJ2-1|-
CASSGGALYNEQFF
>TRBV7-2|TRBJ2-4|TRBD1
CASSPWTGIAKNIQYF
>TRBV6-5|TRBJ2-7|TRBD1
CASSYDDRGSYEQYF
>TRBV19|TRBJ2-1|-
CASSKGHSSSYNEQFF
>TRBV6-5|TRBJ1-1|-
CASSYVEGGTTEAFF
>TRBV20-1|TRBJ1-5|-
CSARGEEHQPQHF
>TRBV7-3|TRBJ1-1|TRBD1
CASSLAGGAGTEAFF
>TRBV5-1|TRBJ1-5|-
CASSLAGAENQPQHF